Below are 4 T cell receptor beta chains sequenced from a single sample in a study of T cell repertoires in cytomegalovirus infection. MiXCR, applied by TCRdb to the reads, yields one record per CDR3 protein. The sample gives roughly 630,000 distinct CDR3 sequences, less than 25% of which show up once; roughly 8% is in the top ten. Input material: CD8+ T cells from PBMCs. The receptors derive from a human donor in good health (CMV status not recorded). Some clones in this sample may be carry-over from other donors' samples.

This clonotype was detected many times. The CDR3 sequence is CASSLGGTWIYNNEQFF. In nucleotides, the CDR3 is TGTGCCAGCAGCTTAGGGGGAACATGGATATATAACAATGAGCAGTTCTTC. This chain uses TRBV11-1 with TRBJ2-1; no clear D. Deletions cut 1 base from V and 5 bases from J, with 18 bases between. CDR1 and CDR2 (germline): SGHAT, FQDESV (reference sequence). The CDR3 extends over 17 amino acids.

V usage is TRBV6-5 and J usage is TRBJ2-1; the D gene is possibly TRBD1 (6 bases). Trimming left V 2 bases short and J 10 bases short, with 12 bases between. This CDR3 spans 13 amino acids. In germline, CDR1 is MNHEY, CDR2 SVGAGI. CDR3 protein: CASSYPSTGEQFF. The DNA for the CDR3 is TGTGCCAGCAGTTACCCCTCTACAGGGGAGCAGTTCTTC.

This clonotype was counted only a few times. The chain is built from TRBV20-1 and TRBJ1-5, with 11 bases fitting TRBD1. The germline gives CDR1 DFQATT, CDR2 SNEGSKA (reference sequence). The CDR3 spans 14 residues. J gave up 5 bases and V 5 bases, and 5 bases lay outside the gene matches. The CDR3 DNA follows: TGCAGTGCTTGGCGGGACAGGGGGGATCAGCCCCAGCATTTT. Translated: CSAWRDRGDQPQHF.

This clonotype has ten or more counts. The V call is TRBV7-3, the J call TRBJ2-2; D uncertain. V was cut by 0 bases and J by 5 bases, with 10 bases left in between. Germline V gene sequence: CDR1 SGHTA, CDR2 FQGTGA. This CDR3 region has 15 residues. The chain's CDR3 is CASSLTSQTTGELFF. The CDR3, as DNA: TGTGCCAGCAGCTTAACGTCCCAGACAACCGGGGAGCTGTTTTTT.